The rows below give T cell receptor beta chains drawn from one sample of a study of T cell repertoires in cytomegalovirus infection. TCRdb independently ran MiXCR on the reads; one entry per CDR3 protein. This sample has approximately 490,000 distinct CDR3 sequences, with 11% found just once. Sequenced sample: PBMCs. The source of these receptors is a human donor in good health (CMV status not recorded). Some clones in this sample may be carry-over from other donors' samples. CDR3s include the opening cysteine and the closing phenylalanine or tryptophan. D genes are given only for firm matches. Rows may omit the clone size; those that give it use once, few, many or a size class.

TRBJ2-3	NA	TRBD1	TRBV30	TGTGCCTGGAGTCCACAGGGGACAGATACGCAGTATTTT	CAWSPQGTDTQYF
TRBJ1-1	many	NA	TRBV28	TGTGCCACCGGCACACTGGCGGTGAACACTGAAGCTTTCTTT	CATGTLAVNTEAFF
TRBJ1-1	few	NA	TRBV5-1	TGCGCCAGCAGGGGGGCGGCCATGAACACTGAAGCTTTCTTT	CASRGAAMNTEAFF
TRBJ2-3	many	TRBD1	TRBV12-3/TRBV12-4	TGTGCCAGCAGTTTAGATGTACAGGGGTGGGATACGCAGTATTTT	CASSLDVQGWDTQYF
TRBJ2-7	few	NA	TRBV19	TGTGCCAGTAGTATAATCGGCGGCTCCTACGAGCAGTACTTC	CASSIIGGSYEQYF
TRBJ2-1	NA	TRBD2	TRBV19	TGTGCCAGTAGCCGACTAGCGCCAAGGAGGAGCTCCTACAATGAGCAGTTCTTC	CASSRLAPRRSSYNEQFF
TRBJ2-1	many	TRBD2	TRBV7-2	TGTGCCACACGGCCCCGTCTAGCGGTGGGCAATGAGCAGTTCTTC	CATRPRLAVGNEQFF
TRBJ2-5	many	TRBD2	TRBV6-6	TGTGCCAGCAGTTCCCCCGTAGCGGGGAAAGGGGAGACCCAGTACTTC	CASSSPVAGKGETQYF
TRBJ2-1	many	NA	TRBV4-2	TGTGCCAGCAGCACGATTACGACTAGAGGTGACGCTGAGCAGTTCTTC	CASSTITTRGDAEQFF
TRBJ2-5	few	TRBD2	TRBV20-1	TGCAGTGCACAACCAGGGACTACCGAGGGGACCCAGTACTTC	CSAQPGTTEGTQYF
TRBJ2-3	many	NA	TRBV29-1	TGCAGCGTTGCACCCACAGATACGCAGTATTTT	CSVAPTDTQYF
TRBJ2-7	few	NA	TRBV20-1	TGCAGTGCTAGCGGGACGGTGACCTACGAGCAGTACTTC	CSASGTVTYEQYF
TRBJ2-5	many	NA	TRBV29-1	TGCAGCGAAAGGACCCAAGAGACCCAGTACTTC	CSERTQETQYF
TRBJ1-2	NA	NA	TRBV19	TGTGCCAGTAGTATGCGGACCGGACGCTATGGCTACACCTTC	CASSMRTGRYGYTF
TRBJ2-7	few	TRBD2	TRBV2	TGTGCCAGCAGTGAAGTTAGTCTAGCGGGGGGGCCGTTAAACGAGCAGTACTTC	CASSEVSLAGGPLNEQYF
TRBJ1-1	many	TRBD1	TRBV6-6	TGTGCCAGCAGTTCAGGGGGCGTGACTGAAGCTTTCTTT	CASSSGGVTEAFF
TRBJ1-5	many	NA	TRBV24-1	TGTGCCACCAGTGATTGGGATACCAATCAGCCCCAGCATTTT	CATSDWDTNQPQHF
TRBJ2-3	few	NA	TRBV5-1	TGCGCCAGCAGCTTGGAGCGCCCGGCCCTGGGTACGCAGTATTTT	CASSLERPALGTQYF
TRBJ2-2	NA	NA	TRBV2	TGTGCCAGCAGTGCGAGGACTAACACCGGGGAGCTGTTTTTT	CASSARTNTGELFF
TRBJ2-1	NA	NA	TRBV20-1	TGCAGTGCTAGAGATGGACGACACCTAGACAATGAGCAGTTCTTC	CSARDGRHLDNEQFF
TRBJ2-1	many	TRBD2	TRBV15	TGTGCCACCAGCAGTTATCGGACTAGCAGGGAGAGGCATGAGCAGTTCTTC	CATSSYRTSRERHEQFF
TRBJ1-2	NA	NA	TRBV15	TGTGCCACCAGCACCGACAGGCCTTATGGCTACACCTTC	CATSTDRPYGYTF
TRBJ1-2	NA	TRBD1	TRBV20-1	TGCAGTGCTGAATTACAGGGGGCTATTAACTATGGCTACACCTTC	CSAELQGAINYGYTF
TRBJ2-5	NA	NA	TRBV19	TGTGCCAGTACCACATCAGGGAGGGAGACCCAGTACTTC	CASTTSGRETQYF
TRBJ2-5	NA	TRBD1	TRBV9	TGTGCCAGCAGCTCGCGCCCGGGCAGGGGGTATAGGATTGGGGAGACCCAGTACTTC	CASSSRPGRGYRIGETQYF
TRBJ1-3	many	NA	TRBV28	TGTGCCAGCAGTTCCTCCGAGGGGTTAGACTCTGGAAACACCATATATTTT	CASSSSEGLDSGNTIYF
TRBJ2-4	many	NA	TRBV6-1	TGTGCCACCGTCAGGGGGGCAAAAAACATTCAGTACTTC	CATVRGAKNIQYF
TRBJ2-5	many	NA	TRBV7-9	TGTGCCAGCAGCCCCCCACAGGGAGGGGAGACCCAGTACTTC	CASSPPQGGETQYF
TRBJ1-2	NA	TRBD1	TRBV9	TGTGCCAGCAGCGTAGCCCGGACAGGGAACTATGGCTACACCTTC	CASSVARTGNYGYTF
TRBJ2-2	many	NA	TRBV6-6	TGTGCCAGCCACTCCGGACTAGGGGGAAACACCGGGGAGCTGTTTTTT	CASHSGLGGNTGELFF
TRBJ2-3	many	NA	TRBV28	TGTGCCAGCAGTTGGACAGATACGCAGTATTTT	CASSWTDTQYF
TRBJ2-1	many	NA	TRBV4-1	TGCGCCAGCACCGAGGAGAGCATCAGCTCCTACAATGAGCAGTTCTTC	CASTEESISSYNEQFF
TRBJ1-5	many	NA	TRBV12-3/TRBV12-4	TGTGCCAGCAGTTTAGTGGGAGGGGTCGGGCAGCCCCAGCATTTT	CASSLVGGVGQPQHF
TRBJ1-1	once	TRBD1	TRBV7-9	TGTGCCAGCAGCTTACCCGCCGGCAGGGGGTGGACTGAAGCTTTCTTT	CASSLPAGRGWTEAFF
TRBJ2-1	NA	TRBD2	TRBV28	TGTGCCAGCAACCTTCACAGGGGGCGAGGACTAGCGGGAGTAATGGGGCTCTACAATGAGCAGTTCTTC	CASNLHRGRGLAGVMGLYNEQFF
TRBJ2-5	few	NA	TRBV20-1	TGCAGTGCCCCGGACGGGATTCTTGAAGAGACCCAGTACTTC	CSAPDGILEETQYF
TRBJ1-5	few	NA	TRBV19	TGTGCCAGTAACAGCCCTCAGGGAGGGATAGCGTCCCAGCATTTT	CASNSPQGGIASQHF
TRBJ2-3	many	TRBD1	TRBV11-1	TGTGCCAGCAGCCCCGACAGGGTGAGGACAGATACGCAGTATTTT	CASSPDRVRTDTQYF
TRBJ2-7	many	NA	TRBV18	TGTGCCAGCTCACCCCTTGGGAGCTCCTACGAGCAGTACTTC	CASSPLGSSYEQYF
TRBJ1-1	NA	NA	TRBV5-1	TGCGCCAGCAGCTTGGAGGACGCTGCCTCCTCAGCTTTCTTT	CASSLEDAASSAFF
TRBJ2-2	few	TRBD1	TRBV5-1	TGCGCCAGCAGCTTGGAACAGGGGGCGGACACCGGGGAGCTGTTTTTT	CASSLEQGADTGELFF
TRBJ1-1	many	TRBD1	TRBV28	TGTGCCAGCAGTTCACCGGGACAGGCGAACACTGAAGCTTTCTTT	CASSSPGQANTEAFF
TRBJ2-2	few	NA	TRBV29-1	TGCAGCGGGGGCCCAGCGAGCGGGGAGCTGTTTTTT	CSGGPASGELFF
TRBJ2-4	NA	NA	TRBV18	TGTGCCAGCTCCCTCGAGGGGGCGCGGGGCAAAAACATTCAGTACTTC	CASSLEGARGKNIQYF
TRBJ2-1	many	NA	TRBV20-1	TGCAGTGCTACGGACCAGGCAGGGCAGTTCTTC	CSATDQAGQFF
TRBJ1-1	few	NA	TRBV12-3/TRBV12-4	TGTGCCAGCAGGGGGACTCGAGGGGGAAAGGCTTTCTTT	CASRGTRGGKAFF
TRBJ1-6	many	NA	TRBV5-4	TGTGCCGCCACCGCGGGAAATTCACCCCTCCACTTT	CAATAGNSPLHF
TRBJ1-4	few	TRBD1	TRBV20-1	TGCAGTGCGGGACAGGGGGAAGAAAAACTGTTTTTT	CSAGQGEEKLFF
TRBJ2-5	many	TRBD2	TRBV12-3/TRBV12-4	TGTGCCAGCCGTCCGACTAGCGGGCCACAAGAGACCCAGTACTTC	CASRPTSGPQETQYF
TRBJ2-7	NA	TRBD1	TRBV7-3	TGTGCCAGCAGCCGCATAGGGGGCGCCTACGAGCAGTACTTC	CASSRIGGAYEQYF
TRBJ2-7	many	NA	TRBV4-2	TGTGCCAGCAGCCAAGAGGCGGGATCACTGTACTACGAGCAGTACTTC	CASSQEAGSLYYEQYF
TRBJ2-5	many	NA	TRBV28	TGTGCCAGCAGTCTAACCGGGGGCCTACAAGAGACCCAGTACTTC	CASSLTGGLQETQYF
TRBJ1-1	NA	NA	TRBV29-1	TGCAGCGTGGAGAGGGACACCCTGGGCGCTTTCTTT	CSVERDTLGAFF
TRBJ2-3	many	NA	TRBV19	TGTGCCAGTAGTATAGGCCGTACCTTTAGCACAGATACGCAGTATTTT	CASSIGRTFSTDTQYF